The TCR beta chain described here comes from a study of cytomegalovirus exposure and HLA in healthy donors. The PCR had 60 Vbeta and 13 Jbeta primers. The protocol was immunoSEQ multiplex PCR, while the TCRdb copy is restricted to in-frame clones and leaves out a portion. The sample totals fewer than 150,000 clones. The CDR3 has 17 amino acids. CDR1 is MGHRA and CDR2 is YSYEKL in the germline V gene. Trimming cost V 1 base and J 8 bases; bases outside gene matches: 14. This TCR came from a man aged 40-55 years in good health and CMV-seronegative. Sequencing was carried out using PBMCs. This chain links TRBV4-1 with TRBJ1-2; 9 bases are a match to TRBD1. For the CDR3, the DNA is TGCGCCAGCAGCCAAGTAATTCAAGTACAGGGGGCAAAAGGCTACACCTTC. This translates into CASSQVIQVQGAKGYTF.